This record concerns one T cell receptor beta chain sequence. Its antigen remains undetermined. Base qualities are not recorded, but no much larger clone differs from it by a single base. The library came from the immunoSEQ multiplex PCR assay. For the multiplex PCR, a mixture combining 60 forward primers for TCR Vbeta segments and 13 reverse primers for TCR Jbeta segments was used. The CDR3 region of rearranged TCR beta genes was amplified from genomic DNA by a multiplex PCR assay. On the Illumina HiSeq System, the amplified TCR beta libraries were sequenced as 87-base-pair reads. The source study handled its data this way. In a later analysis, 80 million or so unique TCR beta chains were counted across the 690 or so repertoires, and around 11 million of these chains were shared by at least two donors. Raw reads were error-corrected and collapsed into unique sequences with a nearest-neighbor algorithm that merged closely related sequences to remove PCR and sequencing errors. V, D and J gene segments were assigned by aligning CDR3 sequences to IMGT reference sequences. For a sequence to be retained, a match of at least six nucleotides to both a V gene segment and a J gene segment was required. A rearrangement was called productive if the CDR3 had no stop codons and remained in frame with V and J, and every other rearrangement was called non-productive. CDR3 was defined by IMGT convention, running from the second conserved V-encoded cysteine to the conserved J-encoded phenylalanine. In an earlier analysis of more than 550 of the donors, sequences lacking an unambiguous match to a single V gene segment were excluded. In an earlier analysis of 450 to 750 of the donors, a V segment was called functional when productive rearrangements were above 56.7%, and segregating when the standard deviation between donors exceeded 5%. To diagnose cytomegalovirus status from the catalog of TCR beta chain sequences, a statistical classification framework was built. V and J gene assignment, in a later analysis, came from comparing TCR nucleotide sequences with IMGT/GENE-DB human TR gene sequences. In a later analysis, CDR3 sequences and most-parsimonious VDJ recombination scenarios were assigned using the TCRdist pipeline. In a later analysis, every TCR beta chain was defined by the combination of its CDR3 amino acid sequence and its V-gene family, and reads without a unique V-gene family were dropped. A later analysis removed 592 highly shared, low-generation-probability nucleotide sequences to deal with suspected cross-contamination and a sequencing artifact. For each public chain, a later analysis derived a clonal expansion index from normalized ranks of inferred template counts within each repertoire. In a later analysis, generation probabilities were computed with a VDJ recombination model fitted to out-of-frame rearrangements, and the resulting probabilities were checked against IGoR. A later analysis scored TCR-TCR, TCR-HLA and TCR-CMV co-occurrence with hypergeometric tests, applying a repertoire-size bias correction to TCR pairs. In a later analysis, false discovery rates were estimated by permuting HLA or CMV assignments 20 times. In a later analysis, co-occurring TCRs were grouped using DBSCAN, and TCRdist sequence similarity was added for clustering within HLA-allele-positive subsets. Repertoires with fewer than 30,000 or more than 120,000 public chains, plus five repertoires with anomalous nucleotide sharing, were excluded from co-occurrence clustering. Drawn from immuneACCESS, this table holds only the in-frame rearrangements with V and J called that TCRdb kept. Clones are partly lost; checked studies trace under half to an unresolved V gene and leave the rest unexplained. V and J calls and clone size are copied from that table; D and trimming were computed from the DNA. The sample table shows around 50,000 clones, and roughly 83% are seen once. The biggest ten clones account for approximately 4.3% of the sample.

In total, roughly 710 healthy bone marrow donors made up the cohort. At the time of sampling, every cohort member was nominally healthy, though immune exposures that went unrecorded were likely present. The donor was CMV seronegative and belonged to the group of 380 or so seronegative cohort members. A peripheral blood sample was collected from each donor, and TCR beta sequencing was performed on peripheral blood mononuclear cells. The Qiagen DNeasy Blood Extraction Kit was used to extract genomic DNA from the blood cell samples. This sample was taken from a study of cytomegalovirus exposure and HLA in healthy donors (dated by TCRdb to 2015 to 2018). With regard to the full study: An earlier analysis of some 550 of the donors reported about 290 Gb of sequence data and about 100 million unique TCR beta sequences from 190 million or so T cells. Four to six DR-DQ haplotypes were handled as single units for association and clustering, since linkage in the cohort was strong. A later genetic analysis used genome-wide SNP genotypes for about 60% of the roughly 700 donors, treating that subset as a discovery cohort. Donor age, sex, ethnicity and CMV serostatus were compiled alongside the repertoire data. The later analysis used no new phenotypic data to find candidate immune exposures, relying instead on TCR beta sequences and their occurrence across donors. Every discovery cohort repertoire had been produced on one sequencing platform. The number of donors typed differed by locus, with about 629-640 for A, B, C, DRB1 and DQB1, over 500 for DQA1, 600 to 610 for DPA1, and some 440 for DPB1. In addition to the first cohort of around 670 subjects, a separate validation cohort of about 120 different subjects was used. In an earlier analysis of 587 of the donors, high-throughput TCR beta sequencing was used to judge whether each TCR beta V gene segment behaved as functional or pseudogenic. The study aimed to test whether signatures of past pathogen exposure could be identified by cataloging public T cell receptors. In a later analysis, previously published TCR beta repertoires from about 640 donors were re-analyzed and high-resolution HLA genotyping was added so that TCR occurrence patterns could be studied. The study profiled the T cell repertoires of some 610 subjects by immunosequencing and related them to cytomegalovirus serostatus. Across about 370 genotyped donors of the cohort, an average of 235,054 unique TCR beta nucleotide sequences per donor were sequenced, and around 20% of those sequences were non-productive. Both class I and class II loci were covered by HLA typing, at four-digit resolution. High-throughput TCR immunosequencing, statistical association of individual TCRs with disease status, and machine learning were combined to predict cytomegalovirus infection status. An early release covering more than 500 HLA-typed donors comprised approximately 290 gigabases of sequencing data and around 80 million unique TCR sequences. Of the roughly 400 genotyped donors, 65% to 90% fell in the genetic ancestry cluster associated with self-reported Caucasian donors. Results and caveats for the whole study, not just this receptor: The classifier was reported to diagnose cytomegalovirus status with high specificity and sensitivity in both the original and validation cohorts. For the cohort, immune exposure information was limited to CMV serostatus. A group of highly shared sequence variants was considered likely to be a technical artifact of the sequencing pipeline. Correlated functional status among segregating V segments might be attributable to linkage disequilibrium, but an unknown experimental factor could not be ruled out. A later analysis associated 15,000 to 20,000 TCR beta sequences with specific HLA alleles at a false discovery rate of 0.05. When HLA alleles, especially DR and DQ, strongly co-occurred, TCR associations were difficult to assign to individual alleles. A further reported finding was that TCR beta sequences accurately predicted the HLA-A and HLA-B alleles for most subjects in the first cohort. A later analysis found that HLA-associated TCR beta chains were more clonally expanded and had lower generation probabilities than equally common non-associated chains. This cohort had only TCR beta chains sequenced, and the lack of alpha or paired-chain data limited which features could be detected. According to a later analysis, most CMV-associated TCR beta chains appeared to be HLA-restricted, and the HLA associations seemed to be driven largely by CMV exposure. In a later analysis, the rate of TCR association differed among HLA loci, with DRB1 alleles having the most associated TCRs and HLA-C alleles having the fewest. In a later analysis, several top co-occurrence clusters were reported to appear linked to parvovirus B19, influenza, CMV and Epstein-Barr virus. A few of the identified cytomegalovirus-associated TCR beta chains were confirmed in vitro to be specific for cytomegalovirus antigens. In the study, about 150 TCR beta chains were listed as associated with cytomegalovirus. Some 16 rarely observed V segments, including chromosome 9 orphons, were excluded from the earlier analysis of 550 to 700 of the donors because counts were too low. The presence/absence analyses assumed that sequencing depth was roughly uniform across donors, and that assumption may not be true. V-gene and J-gene trimming of TCR beta chains was associated with a missense DCLRE1C variant in a later genetic analysis, and the association was replicated in an independent cohort. Across donors, most TCR sequences were observed very rarely, whereas some public TCRs were present in many individuals. Some IMGT-functional V segments, including TRBV6-2 and TRBV6-3, could not be told apart with the 87-base-pair reads, so those segments were excluded. In a later genetic analysis, fewer N-insertions in productive TCRs were reported among donors in an Asian-associated ancestry cluster than the 666-donor mean. Broadly in line with IMGT annotations, most TCR beta V segments showed up in productive rearrangements about 90% or about 30% of the time in an earlier analysis of several hundred of the donors. Because HLA typing was missing for some donors at each locus, association tests included only the typed subset. According to the authors, the approach could potentially be generalized to other disease states and immunological phenotypes.

The CDR3 starts with the cysteine, ends with the phenylalanine, and has 17 residues. Just the 51-base CDR3 DNA is kept, in frame starting at base 1. For CDR1 and CDR2, the germline V gene lists SNHLY and FYNNEI. The V end gives up 1 base and the J end 5 bases, leaving 13 bases in the junction not matched to a gene. The chain is encoded by TRBV2 joined to TRBJ2-5, and 7 bases in between align with TRBD2. The sample comprised PBMCs. The clonotype was recovered from a man younger than 40 in good health and CMV-seronegative. This receptor carries the CDR3 CASSEGTLAERAETQYF. The nucleotide sequence reads as follows: TGTGCCAGCAGTGAAGGGACCCTAGCGGAGCGGGCCGAGACCCAGTACTTC.